The 14 T cell receptor beta chains reported below all come from one sample, sequenced in a study of T cells in Graves' hyperthyroidism and ophthalmopathy. RNA transcripts served as the template for amplifying TCR beta CDR3 regions. Using the HTBI primer set, a first-round RT-PCR was run on the TCR CDR3. TCRdb recomputed calls from the multiplex PCR reads with MiXCR, one row per CDR3 protein. The sample consists of about half a million distinct CDR3 sequences, more than 15% of them appearing once. The material sequenced was blood. These receptors all stem from a woman in her twenties or thirties with Graves' ophthalmopathy.

This clonotype was recorded many times. The DNA is omitted, as the CDR3 cannot be located on it reliably, and the CDR3 follows TCRdb's listing. The V and J genes are TRBV5-4 and TRBJ2-3; the table's D call, TRBD2, has no DNA check behind it. The CDR3 length is 15 residues, termini included. In germline, CDR1 is SGHNT, CDR2 YYREEE (reference sequence). CDR3 region: CASSSSGGSADTQYF.

The chain has TRBV3-1 and TRBJ2-7, with TRBD2 identical over 10 bases. CDR3 length: 17 residues. The ends lost 1 base at V and 4 bases at J; junction bases unmatched: 10. Germline CDR1 and CDR2: LGHDT and YNNKEL (reference sequence). The CDR3 protein is CASSQGGASGRVYEQYF. CDR3 in DNA: TGTGCCAGCAGCCAAGGGGGGGCTAGCGGGAGAGTTTACGAGCAGTACTTC.

The V call is TRBV2, the J call TRBJ1-2; TRBD1 agrees at 10 bases. The CDR3 is 13 amino acids. CDR1 is SNHLY and CDR2 is FYNNEI in the germline V gene. The V and J ends lost 8 bases and 5 bases, in that order; junction bases with no gene match: 5. For the CDR3, the DNA is TGTGCCAGCGGGGAGGACAGGGGGTATGGCTACACCTTC. Its translation: CASGEDRGYGYTF.

This clonotype came up many times. The rearrangement uses TRBV2 and TRBJ2-4, with D possibly being TRBD1 or TRBD2 (5 bases each). Germline V gene data show CDR1 as SNHLY and CDR2 as FYNNEI. V was cut by 4 bases and J by 0 bases, with 16 bases left in between. There are 17 residues in the CDR3. CDR3: CASSAVSGPLAKNIQYF. The CDR3, as DNA: TGTGCCAGCAGTGCCGTTTCGGGACCTCTAGCCAAAAACATTCAGTACTTC.

This clonotype occurred many times. V is TRBV28 and J is TRBJ2-1, with D maybe TRBD2 (6 bases). The germline gives CDR1 MDHEN, CDR2 SYDVKM. The CDR3 has 13 amino acids. The V end was cut by 2 bases, the J end by 4 bases, with 6 bases between. The DNA of the CDR3 is TGTGCCAGCAGTTTACTAGCGTACAATGAGCAGTTCTTC. It is translated as CASSLLAYNEQFF.

This clonotype was found a few times. V gene TRBV15 combines with J gene TRBJ1-3; no clear D. V lost 0 bases, J lost 3 bases, and 15 bases lay in between. The CDR3 is 17 amino acids. The germline CDR1 and CDR2 sequences are LNHNV and YYDKDF (reference sequence). The CDR3, as DNA: TGTGCCACCAGCAGAGATCGAGGGATTGGCAATGGAAACACCATATATTTT. Encoded protein: CATSRDRGIGNGNTIYF.

This clonotype was seen ten or more times. The CDR3 bases are TGTGCCAGCAGTTTATCTCTTTCTGATGAGCAGTTCTTC. It is translated as CASSLSLSDEQFF. This chain connects TRBV12-3 or TRBV12-4 to TRBJ2-1, with D hard to call. The CDR3 is made up of 13 amino acids. The ends were cut back, 2 bases at V and 8 bases at J, with 10 bases in the middle.

This clonotype was seen many times. The J gene is TRBJ1-1, the V gene TRBV6-2 or TRBV6-3; D might be TRBD1 (6 bases). V lost 9 bases to trimming and J lost 6 bases, with 14 bases between them. This CDR3 contains 12 residues. Germline V CDR1 and CDR2: MNHEY, SVGEGT. The CDR3 protein is CASYQGGSEAFF. CDR3 in DNA: TGTGCCAGTTACCAAGGGGGGTCTGAAGCTTTCTTT.

This clonotype was seen more than once but under ten times. The chain links TRBV20-1 to TRBJ2-7, with 9 bases fitting TRBD2. V shed 5 bases, J shed 4 bases, and the junction held 6 bases outside the gene matches. CDR1 DFQATT and CDR2 SNEGSKA come from the germline V gene (reference sequence). The CDR3 runs 13 residues. DNA of the CDR3: TGCAGTGCTTCGCAGCGGGGGGTTTACGAGCAGTACTTC. This encodes CSASQRGVYEQYF.

This clonotype was found many times. J is TRBJ2-1 and V is TRBV20-1, with TRBD2 identical over 11 bases. Germline values: CDR1 DFQATT, CDR2 SNEGSKA (reference sequence). The CDR3 loop spans 15 amino acids. V lost 5 bases and J lost 4; bases outside the gene matches: 7. The CDR3 here is CSAGSGTSGYNEQFF. As DNA, the CDR3 is TGCAGTGCTGGTTCCGGGACTAGCGGATACAATGAGCAGTTCTTC.

This clonotype has a count of ten or more. The chain has TRBV2 and TRBJ2-1; 10 bases line up with TRBD2. J lost 7 bases, V lost 10 bases, and 10 bases had no gene match. Germline V gene lookup returns CDR1 SNHLY and CDR2 FYNNEI. The CDR3 extends over 14 amino acids. The CDR3 nucleotides read TGTGCCAACCTACTAGCGGGGAATACTAATGAGCAGTTCTTC. Translating gives CANLLAGNTNEQFF.

This clonotype showed up many times. The DNA for the CDR3 is TGTGCCAGCAGCGCGGGCTCAGATACGCAGTATTTT. Translated: CASSAGSDTQYF. This sequence joins TRBV11-2 and TRBJ2-3; tentative D call: TRBD2 (5 bases). Germline V gene data show CDR1 as SGHAT and CDR2 as FQNNGV. The length of the CDR3 is 12 residues. V was cut by 5 bases and J by 4 bases, with 7 bases left in between. Complete variable domain (other parts from reference TRBV11-2 and TRBJ2-3): EAGVAQSPRYKIIEKRQSVAFWCNPISGHATLYWYQQILGQGPKLLIQFQNNGVVDDSQLPKDRFSAERLKGVDSTLKIQPAKLEDSAVYLCASSAGSDTQYFGPGTRLTVL.

Ten or more counts support this clonotype. V and J are TRBV7-2 and TRBJ1-2; D gene uncertain. V was clipped by 4 bases and J by 7 bases, with 19 bases between them. The germline V gene has CDR1 SGHTA and CDR2 FQGNSA. The length of the CDR3 is 15 residues. CDR3 loop: CASSYIDRVRFGYTF. CDR3 nucleotides: TGTGCCAGCAGCTATATTGATCGGGTGCGGTTTGGCTACACCTTC.

The rearrangement joins TRBV18 to TRBJ2-5; TRBD1 aligns across 8 bases. J gave up 2 bases and V 6 bases, and 5 bases lay outside the gene matches. This CDR3 region has 14 residues. The germline V gene has CDR1 KGHSH and CDR2 LQKENI. CDR3 amino acids: CASSLRQGQETQYF. The DNA for the CDR3 is TGTGCCAGCTCTCTACGACAGGGGCAAGAGACCCAGTACTTC.